This entry is about one T cell receptor beta chain. Its antigen remains unknown. The investigators reverse transcribed all of the isolated RNA, so they sequenced expressed TCRB transcripts. Profiled with immunoSEQ multiplex PCR; TCRdb holds only in-frame clones, not every one. The table shows approximately 150,000 clones, with less than 9.5% occurring only once. These data are taken from a study of beta chain features in type 1 diabetes. The study, taken as a whole, reports: In cDNA sequencing, cells with high TCR expression could be over-represented. Shortening that was moderate but significant affected the TCRB CDR3s of Type 1 diabetes patients in all four CD4+ subsets.

The sequenced material came from central memory CD4+ T cells from blood. The clonotype was recovered from a woman between 18 and 30 years old in good health.

The CDR3 DNA reads TGTGCCAGCAGCTTAACCTTAGCGGGAGGGGAGACCCAGTACTTC. Translating it yields CASSLTLAGGETQYF. The chain is built from TRBV21-1 and TRBJ2-5; the table's D call of TRBD2 was not tested on the DNA. TRBV21-1 is tagged as a pseudogene. This CDR3 region has 15 residues.